The sequence of this T cell receptor beta chain was determined in a study of T cells in Graves' hyperthyroidism and ophthalmopathy. Regions amplified from RNA transcripts were the TCR beta CDR3 regions. First-round RT-PCR of the TCR CDR3 relied on the HTBI primer set. Each CDR3 protein gets one entry after TCRdb re-called the multiplex PCR reads with MiXCR. Here the sample spans a few hundred thousand distinct CDR3 sequences, roughly 50% being singletons. Graves' hyperthyroidism qualified as stable when ophthalmopathy did not progress within 18 months. Orbital computed tomography and thyroid ultrasound, together with serum TRAb and thyroxine and clinical symptoms, were used for diagnoses. Trimming at V came to 6 bases and at J to 3 bases, leaving 3 bases not matched to a gene. Germline V gives CDR1 LNHDA, CDR2 SQIVND (reference sequence). CDR3 length equals 13 residues. Study findings and constraints: The authors' 13 V-J model separated ophthalmopathy from stable hyperthyroidism. Most thyroid-expanded clonotypes above 0.001 were also found in blood.

This clonotype was recorded many times. Its cognate antigen is unknown. Sequencing was performed on peripheral blood or thyroid tissue (not recorded which). The genes are TRBV19 and TRBJ2-7; 9 nucleotides line up with TRBD1. The TCR originated in a woman under 30 with Graves' hyperthyroidism. The CDR3 region has the DNA TGTGCCAGTAGGAGACAGGGGGACTACGAGCAGTACTTC. Translating gives CASRRQGDYEQYF.